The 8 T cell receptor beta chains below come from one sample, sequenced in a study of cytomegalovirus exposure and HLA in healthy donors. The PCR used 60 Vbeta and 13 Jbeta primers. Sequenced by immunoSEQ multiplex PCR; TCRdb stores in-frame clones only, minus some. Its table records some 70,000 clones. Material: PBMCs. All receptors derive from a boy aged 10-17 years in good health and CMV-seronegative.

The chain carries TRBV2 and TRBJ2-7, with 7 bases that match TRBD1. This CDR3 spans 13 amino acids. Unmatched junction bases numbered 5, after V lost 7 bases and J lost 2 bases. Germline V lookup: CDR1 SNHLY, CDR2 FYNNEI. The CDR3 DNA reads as TGTGCCAGCATGGGGACAGCGGCCTACGAGCAGTACTTC. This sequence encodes CASMGTAAYEQYF.

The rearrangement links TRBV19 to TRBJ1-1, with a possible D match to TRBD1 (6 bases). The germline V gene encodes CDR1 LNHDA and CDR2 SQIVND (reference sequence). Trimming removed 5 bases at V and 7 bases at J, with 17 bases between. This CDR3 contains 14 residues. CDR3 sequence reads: CASSPGGPGVEAFF. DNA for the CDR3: TGTGCCAGTAGTCCGGGGGGACCAGGGGTTGAAGCTTTCTTT.

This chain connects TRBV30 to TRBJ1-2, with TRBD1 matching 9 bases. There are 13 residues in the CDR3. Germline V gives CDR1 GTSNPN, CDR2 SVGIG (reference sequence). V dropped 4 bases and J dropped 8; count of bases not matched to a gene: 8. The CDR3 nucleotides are TGTGCCTGGACCGAAGGACAGGGGCAGGGCTACACCTTC. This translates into CAWTEGQGQGYTF.

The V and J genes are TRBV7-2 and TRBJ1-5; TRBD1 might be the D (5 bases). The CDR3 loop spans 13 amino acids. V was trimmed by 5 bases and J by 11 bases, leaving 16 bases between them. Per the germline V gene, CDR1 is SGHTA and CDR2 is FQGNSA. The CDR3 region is CASSQGQAEAQHF. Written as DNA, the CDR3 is TGTGCCAGCAGCCAAGGACAAGCTGAAGCCCAGCATTTT. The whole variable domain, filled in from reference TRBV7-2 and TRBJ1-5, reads GAGVSQSPSNKVTEKGKDVELRCDPISGHTALYWYRQSLGQGLEFLIYFQGNSAPDKSGLPSDRFSAERTGGSVSTLTIQRTQQEDSAVYLCASSQGQAEAQHFGDGTRLSIL.

In nucleotides, the CDR3 is TGTGCCAGCAGCCGGGGACAGTACACCGGGGAGCTGTTTTTT. It translates to CASSRGQYTGELFF. The rearrangement joins TRBV6-5 to TRBJ2-2; 7 positions agree with TRBD1. This CDR3 has 14 residues. V was clipped by 6 bases and J by 3 bases; unmatched bases: 4. Germline CDR1 and CDR2: MNHEY and SVGAGI.

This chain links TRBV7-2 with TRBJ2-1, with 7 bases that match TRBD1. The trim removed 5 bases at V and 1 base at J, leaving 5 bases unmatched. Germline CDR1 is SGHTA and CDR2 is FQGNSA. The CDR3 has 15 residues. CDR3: CASSPTGPSYNEQFF. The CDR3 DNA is TGTGCCAGCAGCCCGACAGGGCCGTCCTACAATGAGCAGTTCTTC.

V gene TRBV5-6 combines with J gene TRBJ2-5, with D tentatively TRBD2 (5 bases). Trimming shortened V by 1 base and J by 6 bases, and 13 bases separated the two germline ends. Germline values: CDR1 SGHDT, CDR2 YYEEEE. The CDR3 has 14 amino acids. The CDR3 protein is CASSLLTSSKTQYF. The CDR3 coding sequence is TGTGCCAGCAGCTTGCTTACTAGTTCTAAGACCCAGTACTTC. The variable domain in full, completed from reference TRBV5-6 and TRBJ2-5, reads DAGVTQSPTHLIKTRGQQVTLRCSPKSGHDTVSWYQQALGQGPQFIFQYYEEEERQRGNFPDRFSGHQFPNYSSELNVNALLLGDSALYLCASSLLTSSKTQYFGPGTRLLVL.

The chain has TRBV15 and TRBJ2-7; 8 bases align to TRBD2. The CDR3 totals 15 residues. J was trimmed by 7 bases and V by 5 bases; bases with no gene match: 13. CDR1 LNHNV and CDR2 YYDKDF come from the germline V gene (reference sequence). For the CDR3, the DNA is TGTGCCACCAGCTTAAAACTAGCGGCCCTAGGAGAGCAGTACTTC. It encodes CATSLKLAALGEQYF.